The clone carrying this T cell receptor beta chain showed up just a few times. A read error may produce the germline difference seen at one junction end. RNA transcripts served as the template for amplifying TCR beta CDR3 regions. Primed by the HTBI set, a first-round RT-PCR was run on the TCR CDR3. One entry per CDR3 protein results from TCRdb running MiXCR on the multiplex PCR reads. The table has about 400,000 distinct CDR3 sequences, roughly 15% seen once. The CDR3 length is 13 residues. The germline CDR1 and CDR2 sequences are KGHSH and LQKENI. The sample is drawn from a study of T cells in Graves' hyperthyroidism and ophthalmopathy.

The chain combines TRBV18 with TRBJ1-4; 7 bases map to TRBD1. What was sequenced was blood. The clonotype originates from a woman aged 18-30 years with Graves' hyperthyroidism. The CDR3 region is CASPPSQGFGLFF. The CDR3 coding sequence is TGTGCCAGCCCACCGTCACAGGGGTTCGGTCTGTTTTTT.